This record covers a single T cell receptor (beta chain). This specimen belongs to a study of blood T cell repertoires in COVID-19. Study in general: Sites in the United States, Italy and Spain provided acute and convalescent COVID-19 samples.

Germline V lookup: CDR1 MNHEY, CDR2 SVGAGI. The CDR3 extends over 15 amino acids. V was cut by 6 bases and J by 9 bases, with 18 bases left in between. Some clones are missing from TCRdb's copy, which holds only in-frame ones; the method was immunoSEQ multiplex PCR. The repertoire includes fewer than 15,000 clones, about 90% of them detected once, and roughly 17% sits in the top ten. The rearrangement links TRBV6-5 to TRBJ1-6, with D tentatively TRBD1 (6 bases). Sequenced input: peripheral blood. This TCR was sampled from a human donor in a cohort sampled during active COVID-19. CDR3 bases: TGTGCCAGCAGCTACGGGTCGAGGGGGACTTCACCCCTCCACTTT. It is translated as CASSYGSRGTSPLHF.